This entry lists 13 T cell receptor beta chains sequenced from one sample in a study of blood T cell repertoires in COVID-19 (dated by TCRdb to 2020 to 2021). Library preparation employed the immunoSEQ multiplex PCR assay. Here the immuneACCESS table is served through TCRdb, limited to in-frame sequences with V and J called. Missing clones are a known gap in these copies; in checked studies unresolved V genes cover under half, and the rest lacks a known reason. In this sample the table shows roughly 380,000 clones, over 65% of which occur a single time. The ten biggest clones cover more than 1% of the sample. Sequenced sample: peripheral blood. The source is a human donor with acute or convalescent COVID-19. The donor label of this sample is uncertain.

This clone was recorded only once. The V call is TRBV28, the J call TRBJ1-1; D may be TRBD1 (6 bases). The ends were cut back, 5 bases at V and 6 bases at J, with 19 bases in the middle. The CDR3 runs to 15 residues. Germline V gene data show CDR1 as MDHEN and CDR2 as SYDVKM. The chain's CDR3 is CASSPRGGARPEAFF. CDR3 coding DNA: TGTGCCAGCAGTCCCCGTGGGGGGGCGAGACCTGAAGCTTTCTTT.

The chain uses TRBV28 and TRBJ1-5; 7 bases match TRBD1. The V and J ends lost 8 bases and 1 base, in that order; junction bases with no gene match: 11. Germline values: CDR1 MDHEN, CDR2 SYDVKM. The CDR3 sequence is 16 residues long. CDR3 protein: CASQTGDSGSNQPQHF. The CDR3 DNA sequence: TGTGCCAGCCAAACAGGGGATTCGGGGAGCAATCAGCCCCAGCATTTT.

This clone was detected many times. The chain carries TRBV6-5 and TRBJ1-5, with TRBD1 as a possible D gene (6 bases). CDR3 length: 14 residues. V gave up 4 bases and J gave up 3 bases, with 10 bases separating them. Per germline, CDR1 MNHEY and CDR2 SVGAGI. CDR3 residues: CASSLGGINQPQHF. In DNA, the CDR3 is TGTGCCAGCAGTTTAGGGGGAATCAATCAGCCCCAGCATTTT.

This chain joins TRBV12-3 or TRBV12-4 and TRBJ1-1; TRBD1 might be the D (5 bases). V was cut by 5 bases and J by 3 bases, with 10 bases left in between. The CDR3 runs 13 residues. In DNA, the CDR3 is TGTGCCAGCAGTCCAGGACATTACACTGAAGCTTTCTTT. Translated: CASSPGHYTEAFF.

The chain is built from TRBV18 and TRBJ2-3, with unresolved D. Trimming cost V 2 bases and J 5 bases, with 5 bases left between them. CDR1 and CDR2 from the germline V gene are KGHSH and LQKENI. This CDR3 has 12 residues. The CDR3: CASSPGLDTQYF. For the CDR3, the DNA is TGTGCCAGCTCACCAGGGCTAGATACGCAGTATTTT.

V usage is TRBV3-1 (or the pseudogene TRBV3-2) and J usage is TRBJ1-2; 7 bases align to TRBD1. Per the germline V gene, CDR1 is LGHDT and CDR2 is YNNKEL (reference sequence). CDR3 length equals 14 residues. With 5 bases clipped from V and 3 bases from J, the junction kept 6 bases outside the gene matches. The CDR3 nucleotides read TGTGCCAGCAGCAAGGGGACAGTCCACTATGGCTACACCTTC. Translation gives CASSKGTVHYGYTF.

The chain employs TRBV28 and TRBJ1-6, with a possible D match to TRBD1 (6 bases). The V gene's germline CDR1 is MDHEN and CDR2 SYDVKM. V lost 4 bases, J lost 7 bases, and 14 bases lay in between. The CDR3 sequence is 15 residues long. CDR3 DNA sequence: TGTGCCAGCAGTTCACTACAGGGAATAAATTCACCCCTCCACTTT. Amino acids: CASSSLQGINSPLHF.

The rearrangement links TRBV30 to TRBJ2-7; D possibly corresponds to TRBD2 (5 bases). This CDR3 contains 14 residues. Germline V gives CDR1 GTSNPN, CDR2 SVGIG (reference sequence). Trimming shortened V by 3 bases and J by 2 bases, and 14 bases separated the two germline ends. This CDR3 reads CAWRSRTFPYEQYF. DNA for the CDR3: TGTGCCTGGAGATCAAGGACTTTCCCCTACGAGCAGTACTTC.

A few counts support this clone. The rearrangement uses TRBV4-1 and TRBJ1-4, with D possibly being TRBD1 (5 bases). Trimming stripped 0 bases from V and 11 bases from J, with 13 bases between. CDR3 length: 14 residues. Germline-derived CDR1 and CDR2 are MGHRA and YSYEKL. Here the CDR3 reads CASSQDGSKGKLFF. CDR3 coding DNA: TGCGCCAGCAGCCAAGATGGGTCTAAGGGGAAACTGTTTTTT.

The rearrangement joins TRBV28 to TRBJ2-1; 10 nucleotides agree with TRBD2. V lost 6 bases and J lost 6; bases outside the gene matches: 8. The CDR3 runs 15 residues. Germline CDR1 and CDR2: MDHEN and SYDVKM. The CDR3 DNA reads TGTGCCAGCAGCCCTAGCGGGGGCTCAGGCAATGAGCAGTTCTTC. Its protein is CASSPSGGSGNEQFF.

The J gene is TRBJ2-1, the V gene TRBV28, with TRBD2 matching 10 bases. The CDR3 covers 16 residues. Trimming at V came to 4 bases and at J to 7 bases, leaving 10 bases not matched to a gene. The germline V gene encodes CDR1 MDHEN and CDR2 SYDVKM. CDR3 loop: CASSSLAGGVDNEQFF. The CDR3 DNA reads TGTGCCAGCAGTTCGTTAGCGGGGGGAGTAGATAATGAGCAGTTCTTC.

The chain carries TRBV3-1 (or the pseudogene TRBV3-2) and TRBJ2-3, with TRBD2 identical over 9 bases. This CDR3 spans 15 amino acids. The J segment lost 7 bases and the V segment lost 3 bases, leaving 8 bases of the junction unmatched. Germline-derived CDR1 and CDR2 are LGHDT and YNNKEL (reference sequence). The CDR3 bases are TGTGCCAGCAGCCAGATTAGCGGGGGCGGACATACGCAGTATTTT. This translates into CASSQISGGGHTQYF.

This rearrangement joins TRBV7-9 to TRBJ1-4; 10 nucleotides agree with TRBD1. The CDR3 covers 17 residues. Trimming at V came to 4 bases and at J to 5 bases, leaving 10 bases not matched to a gene. CDR1 and CDR2 from the germline V gene are SEHNR and FQNEAQ (reference sequence). CDR3 coding DNA: TGTGCCAGCAGCTCCTCGACAGGGGGCGGCCTCAATGAAAAACTGTTTTTT. Translated: CASSSSTGGGLNEKLFF. The whole variable domain, filled in from reference TRBV7-9 and TRBJ1-4, reads DTGVSQNPRHKITKRGQNVTFRCDPISEHNRLYWYRQTLGQGPEFLTYFQNEAQLEKSRLLSDRFSAERPKGSFSTLEIQRTEQGDSAMYLCASSSSTGGGLNEKLFFGSGTQLSVL.